Listed below are T cell receptor beta chains from one sample, sequenced in a study of Ad26.COV2.S vaccination and SARS-CoV-2 variants. Clones were read by immunoSEQ multiplex PCR, and TCRdb kept only the in-frame ones, dropping some. The sample shows about 400,000 clones, 75% to 90% of them seen only once. Specimen: peripheral blood, collected in a trial of Ad26.COV2.S vaccine versus placebo. The origin of the receptors is a person aged 18 to 65 who received the Ad26.COV2.S COVID-19 vaccine or a placebo. The CDR3 runs from the conserved cysteine through the conserved F or W. The order of the fields is D gene, J gene, clone size, V gene, CDR3 protein, CDR3 DNA. The D gene is left open where the match is weak. Clone size is given for some rows only: seen once, a few or many times, or a class if the clone is expanded.

D gene: TRBD1
J gene: TRBJ2-7
clone size: NA
V gene: TRBV5-3
CDR3 protein: CARSAMGQGSYEQYF
CDR3 DNA: TGTGCCAGAAGCGCGATGGGACAGGGGTCCTACGAGCAGTACTTC

D gene: NA
J gene: TRBJ2-4
clone size: NA
V gene: TRBV20-1
CDR3 protein: CSASPWPRAKNIQYF
CDR3 DNA: TGCAGTGCTAGTCCCTGGCCCCGAGCCAAAAACATTCAGTACTTC

D gene: NA
J gene: TRBJ2-1
clone size: NA
V gene: TRBV5-6
CDR3 protein: CASSLGDNEQFF
CDR3 DNA: TGTGCCAGCAGCTTGGGCGACAATGAGCAGTTCTTC

D gene: TRBD1
J gene: TRBJ1-1
clone size: NA
V gene: TRBV5-4
CDR3 protein: CASSSRTGRTEAFF
CDR3 DNA: TGTGCCAGCAGCTCGCGGACAGGCAGAACTGAAGCTTTCTTT

D gene: NA
J gene: TRBJ1-2
clone size: few
V gene: TRBV27
CDR3 protein: CASSKGQLYGYTF
CDR3 DNA: TGTGCCAGCAGTAAGGGACAACTATATGGCTACACCTTC

D gene: NA
J gene: TRBJ1-2
clone size: few
V gene: TRBV19
CDR3 protein: CASSAGQGYGYTF
CDR3 DNA: TGTGCCAGTAGTGCTGGCCAGGGATATGGCTACACCTTC

D gene: NA
J gene: TRBJ1-2
clone size: NA
V gene: TRBV5-1
CDR3 protein: CASSLVAGPNYGYTF
CDR3 DNA: TGCGCCAGCAGCTTGGTCGCGGGCCCTAACTATGGCTACACCTTC

D gene: TRBD1
J gene: TRBJ1-2
clone size: NA
V gene: TRBV6-5
CDR3 protein: CAIDSRDRAGYTF
CDR3 DNA: TGTGCCATCGACTCCCGGGACAGAGCCGGCTACACCTTC

D gene: NA
J gene: TRBJ1-2
clone size: NA
V gene: TRBV3-1/TRBV3-2
CDR3 protein: CASRTTGSNYGYTF
CDR3 DNA: TGTGCCAGCAGGACGACAGGATCTAACTATGGCTACACCTTC

D gene: NA
J gene: TRBJ1-4
clone size: NA
V gene: TRBV6-2/TRBV6-3
CDR3 protein: CASSYDRRSSNEKLFF
CDR3 DNA: TGTGCCAGCAGTTACGACCGACGTTCGAGTAATGAAAAACTGTTTTTT

D gene: NA
J gene: TRBJ1-5
clone size: NA
V gene: TRBV7-8
CDR3 protein: CASSLGVGGDQPQHF
CDR3 DNA: TGTGCCAGCAGCTTAGGGGTGGGTGGAGATCAGCCCCAGCATTTT

D gene: NA
J gene: TRBJ1-6
clone size: NA
V gene: TRBV7-9
CDR3 protein: CASSPLPNSPLHF
CDR3 DNA: TGTGCCAGCAGCCCCCTCCCGAATTCACCCCTCCACTTT

D gene: NA
J gene: TRBJ2-4
clone size: NA
V gene: TRBV4-3
CDR3 protein: CASSQEFVIGPKNIQYF
CDR3 DNA: TGCGCCAGCAGCCAAGAATTCGTGATAGGTCCCAAAAACATTCAGTACTTC

D gene: NA
J gene: TRBJ1-1
clone size: few
V gene: TRBV6-5
CDR3 protein: CASSRTLGAFF
CDR3 DNA: TGTGCCAGCAGCCGGACATTAGGCGCTTTCTTT

D gene: NA
J gene: TRBJ2-5
clone size: NA
V gene: TRBV27
CDR3 protein: CASSSTMGQGETQYF
CDR3 DNA: TGTGCCAGCAGTTCGACGATGGGGCAGGGAGAGACCCAGTACTTC

D gene: NA
J gene: TRBJ2-3
clone size: NA
V gene: TRBV6-4
CDR3 protein: CASSEASDDTQYF
CDR3 DNA: TGTGCCAGCAGTGAAGCTAGCGATGATACGCAGTATTTT

D gene: NA
J gene: TRBJ1-3
clone size: NA
V gene: TRBV2
CDR3 protein: CASSVRPGGGTIYF
CDR3 DNA: TGTGCCAGCAGTGTCCGCCCTGGGGGGGGCACCATATATTTT

D gene: NA
J gene: TRBJ1-4
clone size: NA
V gene: TRBV27
CDR3 protein: CASSWRGGEKLFF
CDR3 DNA: TGTGCCAGCAGTTGGAGGGGGGGGGAAAAACTGTTTTTT

D gene: TRBD1
J gene: TRBJ2-2
clone size: once
V gene: TRBV18
CDR3 protein: CASSPGQGLGELFF
CDR3 DNA: TGTGCCAGCTCACCTGGACAGGGCTTGGGGGAGCTGTTTTTT

D gene: NA
J gene: TRBJ1-5
clone size: NA
V gene: TRBV12-3/TRBV12-4
CDR3 protein: CASSRHSGQPQHF
CDR3 DNA: TGTGCCAGCAGCCGACATTCAGGGCAGCCCCAGCATTTT

D gene: NA
J gene: TRBJ1-5
clone size: NA
V gene: TRBV7-2
CDR3 protein: CASSFKGQGQPQHF
CDR3 DNA: TGTGCCAGCAGCTTTAAGGGGCAGGGCCAGCCCCAGCATTTT

D gene: TRBD2
J gene: TRBJ2-3
clone size: NA
V gene: TRBV7-9
CDR3 protein: CASSLSRSGADTQYF
CDR3 DNA: TGTGCCAGCAGCTTATCTCGAAGCGGGGCGGATACGCAGTATTTT

D gene: TRBD1
J gene: TRBJ1-2
clone size: NA
V gene: TRBV6-4
CDR3 protein: CASSATGENYGYTF
CDR3 DNA: TGTGCCAGCAGTGCTACAGGGGAAAACTATGGCTACACCTTC

D gene: NA
J gene: TRBJ1-3
clone size: once
V gene: TRBV5-6
CDR3 protein: CASSFFGQTSFSGNTIYF
CDR3 DNA: TGTGCCAGCAGCTTTTTCGGACAGACTTCTTTCTCTGGAAACACCATATATTTT

D gene: NA
J gene: TRBJ2-1
clone size: NA
V gene: TRBV7-9
CDR3 protein: CASSSTGPPYNEQFF
CDR3 DNA: TGTGCCAGCAGCTCAACGGGACCGCCCTACAATGAGCAGTTCTTC

D gene: TRBD1
J gene: TRBJ1-5
clone size: NA
V gene: TRBV6-2/TRBV6-3
CDR3 protein: CASSWDRTGSNQPQHF
CDR3 DNA: TGTGCCAGCAGTTGGGATCGGACAGGGAGCAATCAGCCCCAGCATTTT

D gene: NA
J gene: TRBJ1-5
clone size: few
V gene: TRBV2
CDR3 protein: CASSGSSLNQPQHF
CDR3 DNA: TGTGCCAGCAGTGGGAGCTCATTAAATCAGCCCCAGCATTTT

D gene: NA
J gene: TRBJ2-1
clone size: NA
V gene: TRBV19
CDR3 protein: CASSIPGVRYNEQFF
CDR3 DNA: TGTGCCAGTAGTATACCCGGGGTCAGATACAATGAGCAGTTCTTC

D gene: NA
J gene: TRBJ1-6
clone size: NA
V gene: TRBV5-4
CDR3 protein: CASSLDLPDSYNSPLHF
CDR3 DNA: TGTGCCAGCAGCTTGGATCTTCCGGACTCCTATAATTCACCCCTCCACTTT

D gene: NA
J gene: TRBJ1-1
clone size: few
V gene: TRBV4-1
CDR3 protein: CASSQVVPNTEAFF
CDR3 DNA: TGCGCCAGCAGCCAAGTGGTACCGAACACTGAAGCTTTCTTT

D gene: TRBD1
J gene: TRBJ1-2
clone size: NA
V gene: TRBV10-3
CDR3 protein: CAISESRTGGYGYTF
CDR3 DNA: TGTGCCATCAGTGAGTCCAGGACAGGGGGCTATGGCTACACCTTC

D gene: TRBD1
J gene: TRBJ1-2
clone size: NA
V gene: TRBV2
CDR3 protein: CASLRQGDYGYTF
CDR3 DNA: TGTGCCAGTTTGAGACAGGGAGACTATGGCTACACCTTC

D gene: TRBD1
J gene: TRBJ1-1
clone size: NA
V gene: TRBV11-2
CDR3 protein: CASSHYRGRTEAFF
CDR3 DNA: TGTGCCAGCAGTCATTACAGGGGGCGAACTGAAGCTTTCTTT

D gene: NA
J gene: TRBJ2-7
clone size: NA
V gene: TRBV7-2
CDR3 protein: CASTHRGGYGEQYF
CDR3 DNA: TGTGCCAGCACCCACCGAGGGGGTTACGGCGAGCAGTACTTC

D gene: NA
J gene: TRBJ1-1
clone size: once
V gene: TRBV19
CDR3 protein: CASTKGIWNTEAFF
CDR3 DNA: TGTGCCAGTACTAAAGGGATATGGAACACTGAAGCTTTCTTT

D gene: NA
J gene: TRBJ1-2
clone size: NA
V gene: TRBV7-9
CDR3 protein: CASSLSGGRGYTF
CDR3 DNA: TGTGCCAGCAGCTTATCTGGGGGCCGTGGCTACACCTTC

D gene: NA
J gene: TRBJ1-2
clone size: NA
V gene: TRBV6-6
CDR3 protein: CASSEGSYGYTF
CDR3 DNA: TGTGCCAGCAGCGAGGGGAGCTATGGCTACACCTTC

D gene: TRBD2
J gene: TRBJ2-7
clone size: NA
V gene: TRBV14
CDR3 protein: CASSGTSYEQYF
CDR3 DNA: TGTGCCAGCAGCGGGACTAGCTACGAGCAGTACTTC

D gene: NA
J gene: TRBJ2-1
clone size: once
V gene: TRBV4-1
CDR3 protein: CASSQDGNEQFF
CDR3 DNA: TGCGCCAGCAGCCAAGACGGCAATGAGCAGTTCTTC

D gene: NA
J gene: TRBJ2-7
clone size: NA
V gene: TRBV18
CDR3 protein: CASSPGQGPYEQYF
CDR3 DNA: TGTGCCAGCTCACCAGGGCAGGGGCCGTACGAGCAGTACTTC

D gene: TRBD2
J gene: TRBJ2-1
clone size: NA
V gene: TRBV29-1
CDR3 protein: CSVVGGGNEQFF
CDR3 DNA: TGCAGCGTTGTTGGGGGGGGAAATGAGCAGTTCTTC

D gene: NA
J gene: TRBJ2-4
clone size: NA
V gene: TRBV3-1/TRBV3-2
CDR3 protein: CASSHGGNIQYF
CDR3 DNA: TGTGCCAGCAGCCATGGAGGGAACATTCAGTACTTC

D gene: NA
J gene: TRBJ2-2
clone size: NA
V gene: TRBV18
CDR3 protein: CASSPARGPRAYTGELFF
CDR3 DNA: TGTGCCAGCTCACCTGCCAGGGGCCCAAGAGCGTACACCGGGGAGCTGTTTTTT

D gene: TRBD2
J gene: TRBJ2-5
clone size: NA
V gene: TRBV6-6
CDR3 protein: CASSSPVVAGGETQYF
CDR3 DNA: TGTGCCAGCAGTTCACCCGTGGTAGCGGGGGGTGAGACCCAGTACTTC

D gene: NA
J gene: TRBJ2-5
clone size: NA
V gene: TRBV18
CDR3 protein: CASSPETIRETQYF
CDR3 DNA: TGTGCCAGCTCACCTGAGACCATCCGAGAGACCCAGTACTTC

D gene: TRBD1
J gene: TRBJ1-1
clone size: many
V gene: TRBV10-2
CDR3 protein: CASTKGARTEAFF
CDR3 DNA: TGCGCCAGCACCAAGGGGGCTAGAACTGAAGCTTTCTTT

D gene: NA
J gene: TRBJ2-5
clone size: NA
V gene: TRBV7-9
CDR3 protein: CASSLGLAGTQYF
CDR3 DNA: TGTGCCAGCAGCTTAGGGCTAGCAGGGACCCAGTACTTC

D gene: NA
J gene: TRBJ1-1
clone size: NA
V gene: TRBV12-3/TRBV12-4
CDR3 protein: CASGRGNTEAFF
CDR3 DNA: TGTGCCAGCGGGAGGGGGAACACTGAAGCTTTCTTT

D gene: NA
J gene: TRBJ1-2
clone size: NA
V gene: TRBV7-9
CDR3 protein: CASSLLGTGGYTF
CDR3 DNA: TGTGCCAGCAGCTTATTGGGGACGGGCGGCTACACCTTC